This TCR beta chain was captured in a study of Graves' ophthalmopathy and Graves' hyperthyroidism. Points from the study as a whole: The model's ophthalmopathy progression predictions had roughly 65% sensitivity and about 72% specificity.

Amplifying from RNA transcripts, the study obtained TCR beta CDR3 regions. HTBI primers served in a first-round RT-PCR, which a second-round multiplex PCR followed. Via MiXCR, TCRdb re-called the multiplex PCR reads, giving one row per CDR3 protein. The data hold some 520,000 distinct CDR3 sequences, with approximately 14% observed a single time. CDR3 length: 15 amino acids. Germline V gene lookup returns CDR1 SGHRS and CDR2 YFSETQ. Trimming removed 4 bases from V and 5 bases from J; junction bases left unmatched: 10. This clonotype was picked up a small number of times. What it binds is unknown. The receptor was derived from a woman in her twenties or thirties with Graves' ophthalmopathy. Material: blood. This chain connects TRBV5-1 to TRBJ2-5, with 8 positions matching TRBD1. CDR3 region: CASSPGTGLGETQYF. Written as DNA, the CDR3 is TGCGCCAGCAGCCCCGGGACAGGCTTGGGGGAGACCCAGTACTTC.